This T cell receptor (beta chain) derives from a study of metastatic and nonmetastatic thyroid tumors (dated by TCRdb to 2018 to 2020). Study-wide context: For patients with malignant and with benign thyroid disease, the researchers compared repertoires between peripheral blood samples and tumor or nodule tissue samples. What the study reported, not specific to this receptor: In both blood and tumor samples, malignant tumors were reported to have significantly higher TCR beta diversity than benign nodules.

Library creation used PCR. Data came from an Illumina HiSeq 4000. High-throughput sequencing was used to profile the CDR3 region of the TCR beta-chain in every patient. As for the original processing: A classifier to discriminate distant-metastatic papillary thyroid cancer patients was built from CDR3 differences across clinicopathological groups. The Shannon index was used to assess repertoire diversity, and the Morisita-Horn index was used to assess tumor-blood repertoire similarity. TCRdb redid the processing of the public reads, applying fastp at Q25 and MiXCR, and retained in-frame beta chains. TCRdb's processing, not the authors', yielded these V and J calls. This sample comprises under 55,000 clones, about a sixth of them detected only once. About 2.7% of the sample goes to the ten largest clones. This clone was seen ten or more times. Its antigen specificity is not known. No base qualities exist here, and no much larger clone lies one base off it.

None of the patients had been given any treatment before thyroid surgery. The study retrospectively analysed patient clinical samples collected from about 2012 to 2019 using T-cell receptor beta sequencing. The CDR3, cysteine through phenylalanine, is 19 amino acids long. Of all the DNA, just the CDR3 is kept, 57 bases in frame from base 1. At the junction V is shortened by 2 bases and J by 3 bases; bases outside the gene matches: 14. The germline V gene yields MNHEY for CDR1 and SVGAGI for CDR2. Sequenced input: blood. The source is a female donor with papillary thyroid cancer or a benign thyroid nodule (not recorded which). Some clones in this sample may be carry-over from other donors' samples. The chain uses TRBV6-5 and TRBJ2-1, with 9 central nucleotides matching TRBD2. The CDR3 corresponds to CASSYTIGSGSQNYNEQFF. The DNA reads TGTGCCAGCAGTTACACTATCGGTAGCGGGAGTCAAAACTACAATGAGCAGTTCTTC.